A selection of T cell receptor beta chains follows, all from one sample in a study of shared clonotypes between healthy human individuals. Produced via immunoSEQ multiplex PCR; TCRdb's table is partial and in-frame only. Among some 550,000 clones, less than 98% were seen once, and the ten largest hold 0.057%. The specimen was naive CD4+ T cells sorted from blood. The receptors derive from a woman aged 30 to 39 in good health. CDR3s include the opening cysteine and the closing phenylalanine or tryptophan. The D gene is left open where the match is weak. Clone sizes are given selectively: once, few, many, or a class where the clone is expanded.

TRBV18	TRBJ2-3	TRBD1	-	TGTGCCAGCTCGCCACTTGACAGGGGGGTCACAGATACGCAGTATTTT	CASSPLDRGVTDTQYF
TRBV9	TRBJ2-1	TRBD2	-	TGTGCCAGCAGCGTAGGGTGGAGGCGGGGACTAGGCATCAATGAGCAGTTCTTC	CASSVGWRRGLGINEQFF
TRBV2	TRBJ1-1	-	-	TGTGCCAGCAGACCCGGACTGAACACTGAAGCTTTCTTT	CASRPGLNTEAFF
TRBV28	TRBJ2-7	-	once	TGTGCCAGCAGTTTATCGATGGGAACCTACGAGCAGTACTTC	CASSLSMGTYEQYF
TRBV5-1	TRBJ2-1	-	-	TGCGCCAGCAGCTTGTTCTTCGGCGGGAACTCCTACAATGAGCAGTTCTTC	CASSLFFGGNSYNEQFF
TRBV13	TRBJ2-7	-	-	TGTGCCAGCAGCTTAGGTTACCACGAGCAGTACTTC	CASSLGYHEQYF
TRBV6-5	TRBJ2-5	-	-	TGTGCCAGCAGGAACCCGGGATCAGAGACCCAGTACTTC	CASRNPGSETQYF
TRBV28	TRBJ1-2	-	-	TGTGCCAGCAGTTTCTCGAATTACCGATATGGCTACACCTTC	CASSFSNYRYGYTF
TRBV9	TRBJ2-5	-	-	TGTGCCAGCAGCGTAGTCGGGAGTGTAGTTGAGACCCAGTACTTC	CASSVVGSVVETQYF
TRBV7-2	TRBJ1-2	-	-	TGTGCCAGCAGCTTATTTAGTTCGGGCAACCTCTATGGCTACACCTTC	CASSLFSSGNLYGYTF
TRBV9	TRBJ2-1	TRBD1	-	TGTGCCAGCAGTGCCGGGACAGGGGTCGACAATGAGCAGTTCTTC	CASSAGTGVDNEQFF
TRBV27	TRBJ1-1	TRBD1	-	TGTGCCAGCAGTTTATCGACAGGGGTTGGGGAAGCTTTCTTT	CASSLSTGVGEAFF
TRBV28	TRBJ2-1	TRBD2	-	TGTGCCAGCACCACAGCTGGGCGGGAGTCTCGCAATGAGCAGTTCTTC	CASTTAGRESRNEQFF
TRBV7-9	TRBJ2-2	TRBD2	-	TGTGCCAGCAGCCAACCCCTAGCGGGGAACACCGGGGAGCTGTTTTTT	CASSQPLAGNTGELFF
TRBV19	TRBJ1-5	TRBD1	once	TGTGCCAGTAGGAGGACAGGGGATGTTCAGCCCCAGCATTTT	CASRRTGDVQPQHF
TRBV7-8	TRBJ2-5	-	-	TGTGCCAGCAGCTTATTCCATTCGAAAGAGACCCAGTACTTC	CASSLFHSKETQYF
TRBV5-4	TRBJ1-1	-	-	TGTGCCAGCAGCTTCGGAGGCCTGGGGAGCGCTGAAGCTTTCTTT	CASSFGGLGSAEAFF
TRBV21-1	TRBJ2-2	-	-	TGTGCCAGCAGCAAAACGGAGAACACCGGGGAGCTGTTTTTT	CASSKTENTGELFF
TRBV28	TRBJ2-4	-	-	TGTGCCAGCAGTTTGGGGGGCTTGGACATTCAGTACTTC	CASSLGGLDIQYF
TRBV2	TRBJ2-7	TRBD1	-	TGTGCCAGCAGTTCTCAGACAGGGGAAGTATCCGAGCAGTACTTC	CASSSQTGEVSEQYF
TRBV28	TRBJ2-5	TRBD1	-	TGTGCCAGCAGTCCGACAGGGCTGGAGACCCAGTACTTC	CASSPTGLETQYF
TRBV7-2	TRBJ2-2	TRBD2	-	TGTGCCAGCAGGTCAGCGGGAGGGTATACCGGGGAGCTGTTTTTT	CASRSAGGYTGELFF
TRBV11-2	TRBJ2-7	TRBD1	-	TGTGCCAGCAGCTCGGACAGGCACGTCCACGAGCAGTACTTC	CASSSDRHVHEQYF
TRBV15	TRBJ2-3	TRBD2	-	TGTGCCACCAGCAGAGATCAGGGCGGGAGCACAGATACACAGTATTTT	CATSRDQGGSTDTQYF
TRBV9	TRBJ1-1	-	-	TGTGCCAGCAGCGCCTTTATGGGCAGGGAGAACACTGAAGCTTTCTTT	CASSAFMGRENTEAFF
TRBV5-1	TRBJ2-7	-	-	TGCGCCAGCAGCCTGGACAGACAAAACTACGAGCAGTACTTC	CASSLDRQNYEQYF
TRBV19	TRBJ1-5	TRBD1	-	TGTGCCACTTATCCCGGGACAGGACCGGGGCAGCCCCAGCATTTT	CATYPGTGPGQPQHF
TRBV6-6	TRBJ2-5	TRBD1	-	TGTGCCAGCAGAACAGGGGTGCTCGAGGAGACCCAGTACTTC	CASRTGVLEETQYF
TRBV5-4	TRBJ1-4	-	-	TGTGCCAGCAGCCCTGGGACGCTAGAAAAACTGTTTTTT	CASSPGTLEKLFF
TRBV27	TRBJ2-5	TRBD1	-	TGTGCCAGCAGTCTGGGACAGCTCCAAGAGACCCAGTACTTC	CASSLGQLQETQYF
TRBV30	TRBJ2-3	TRBD2	-	TGTGCCTGGAGTGGTACGACGACCCCGGGACTAGCGGGAGGGCCCCTAGATACGCAGTATTTT	CAWSGTTTPGLAGGPLDTQYF
TRBV9	TRBJ2-7	-	-	TGTGCCAGCAGCGCAGACAGGGGAGGGTCCTACGAGCAGTACTTC	CASSADRGGSYEQYF
TRBV5-1	TRBJ2-3	-	-	TGCGCCAGCAGCTTGTTGTCCCAGCGCACAGATACGCAGTATTTT	CASSLLSQRTDTQYF
TRBV5-6	TRBJ1-2	-	-	TGTGCCAGCAGCTCAGCGCCTAGCTATGGCTACACCTTC	CASSSAPSYGYTF
TRBV5-5	TRBJ1-2	-	-	TGTGCCAGCAGCTCACCCTCGACTACAGATGGCTACACCTTC	CASSSPSTTDGYTF
TRBV6-6	TRBJ2-7	-	-	TGTGCCAGCAGATTAAACTACGAGCAGTACTTC	CASRLNYEQYF
TRBV19	TRBJ2-7	-	-	TGTGCCAGTAGCCCCGAGACGGGGAAGGTCTCCTACGAGCAGTACTTC	CASSPETGKVSYEQYF
TRBV19	TRBJ2-1	TRBD2	-	TGTGCCAGTAGTATCAGAGTGAGCGGGAGTTCTGAGCAGTTCTTC	CASSIRVSGSSEQFF
TRBV5-1	TRBJ2-3	-	-	TGCGCCAGCAGGGGGGGCGAGAGCACAGATACGCAGTATTTT	CASRGGESTDTQYF
TRBV11-2	TRBJ1-3	-	-	TGTGCCAGCAGCTTTCTTGGGGACTCTGGAAACACCATATATTTT	CASSFLGDSGNTIYF
TRBV10-3	TRBJ2-3	TRBD2	-	TGTGCCATCGGGGCTAGCGGGAGATCAGATACGCAGTATTTT	CAIGASGRSDTQYF
TRBV7-9	TRBJ1-1	-	once	TGTGCCAGCAGCAGATTGAACACTGAAGCTTTCTTT	CASSRLNTEAFF
TRBV7-3	TRBJ2-1	-	-	TGTGCCAGCAGCGCACAGGGCAATGAGCAGTTCTTC	CASSAQGNEQFF
TRBV21-1	TRBJ1-1	-	-	TGTGCCAGCAGCAAATGGGGGGTTAGGGGGCCGGACGCTTTCTTT	CASSKWGVRGPDAFF
TRBV5-1	TRBJ2-5	-	-	TGCGCCAGCAGCTTGGCCCCAGGTGGAGAGACCCAGTACTTC	CASSLAPGGETQYF
TRBV30	TRBJ1-1	TRBD1	-	TGTGCCTTATCCTTGGGACAGCCAAACACTGAAGCTTTCTTT	CALSLGQPNTEAFF
TRBV6-1	TRBJ2-1	-	-	TGTGCCAGCAAAGTCTTACAGGGTCCCATCAATGAGCAGTTCTTC	CASKVLQGPINEQFF
TRBV10-1	TRBJ2-7	TRBD1	-	TGCGCCAGCAGTGAGTCAGGGGGCGGTAAGTACGAGCAGTACTTC	CASSESGGGKYEQYF
TRBV29-1	TRBJ2-1	-	-	TGCAGCGCTCCGGCCGGGTACTCCTACAATGAGCAGTTCTTC	CSAPAGYSYNEQFF
TRBV7-6	TRBJ1-3	-	-	TGTGCCAGCAGCGCGGGGAACCCCGGAAACACCATATATTTT	CASSAGNPGNTIYF
TRBV2	TRBJ1-5	-	-	TGTGCCAGCAGTGAAAACAGGGTTGACCAGCCCCAGCATTTT	CASSENRVDQPQHF
TRBV10-3	TRBJ1-2	-	few	TGTGCCATCAGTGGGCCCAGGGGATTCGGCTACACCTTC	CAISGPRGFGYTF
TRBV18	TRBJ2-3	-	-	TGTGCCAGCTCACCATTGGCTTCCACAGATACGCAGTATTTT	CASSPLASTDTQYF